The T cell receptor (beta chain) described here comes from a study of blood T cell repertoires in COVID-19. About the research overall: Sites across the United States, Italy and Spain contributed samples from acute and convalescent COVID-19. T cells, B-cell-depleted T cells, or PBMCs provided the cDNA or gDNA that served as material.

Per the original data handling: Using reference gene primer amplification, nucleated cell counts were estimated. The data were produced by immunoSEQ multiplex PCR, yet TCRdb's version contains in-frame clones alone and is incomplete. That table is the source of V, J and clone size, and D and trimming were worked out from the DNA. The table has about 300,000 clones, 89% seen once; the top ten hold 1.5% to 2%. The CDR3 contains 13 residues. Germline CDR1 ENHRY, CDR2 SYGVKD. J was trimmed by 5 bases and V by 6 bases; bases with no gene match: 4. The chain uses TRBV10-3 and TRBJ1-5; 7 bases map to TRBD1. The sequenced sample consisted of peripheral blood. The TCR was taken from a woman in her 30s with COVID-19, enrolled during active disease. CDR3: CAIRNTGDQPQHF. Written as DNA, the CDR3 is TGTGCCATCAGGAACACAGGGGATCAGCCCCAGCATTTT.